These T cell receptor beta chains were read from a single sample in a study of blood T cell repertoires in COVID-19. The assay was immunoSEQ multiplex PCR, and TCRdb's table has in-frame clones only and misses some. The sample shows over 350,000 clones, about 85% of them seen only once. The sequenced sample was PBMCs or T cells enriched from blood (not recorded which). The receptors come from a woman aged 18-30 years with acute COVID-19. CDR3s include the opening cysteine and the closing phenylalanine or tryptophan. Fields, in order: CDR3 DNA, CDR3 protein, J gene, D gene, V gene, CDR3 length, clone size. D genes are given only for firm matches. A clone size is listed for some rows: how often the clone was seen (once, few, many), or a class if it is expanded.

TGTGCCAGCAGCTTCGGCAGGCCGAACACCGGGGAGCTGTTTTTT CASSFGRPNTGELFF TRBJ2-2 - TRBV5-8 15 -
TGTGCCAGCGGAGGACTAGCGGGAGTGGGGGACATTCAGTACTTC CASGGLAGVGDIQYF TRBJ2-4 TRBD2 TRBV2 15 -
TGCGCCAGCAGCTCGAGGAGCTCCTACAATGAGCAGTTCTTC CASSSRSSYNEQFF TRBJ2-1 - TRBV5-1 14 -
TGTGCCTGGAGGAGGCTAACAGGGGGCAATAATTCACCCCTCCACTTT CAWRRLTGGNNSPLHF TRBJ1-6 TRBD1 TRBV30 16 few
TGTGCCACCAGCTTAAAGAGGGACAATGAGCAGTTCTTC CATSLKRDNEQFF TRBJ2-1 - TRBV15 13 -
TGTGCCAGCAGTTTAGCCGTCAGGACTAGCAACTACGAGCAGTACTTC CASSLAVRTSNYEQYF TRBJ2-7 TRBD2 TRBV28 16 few
TGTGCCAGTAGTATAGCATCGGGACTAAGCAATCAGCCCCAGCATTTT CASSIASGLSNQPQHF TRBJ1-5 - TRBV19 16 -
TGTGGCAGCAACATGAGGGCAGGGGGCACCGGGGAGCTGTTTTTT CGSNMRAGGTGELFF TRBJ2-2 TRBD1 TRBV19 15 -
TGTGCCACCAGTGATACAGGGAGTAAGGATCAGCCCCAGCATTTT CATSDTGSKDQPQHF TRBJ1-5 - TRBV24-1 15 -
TGTGCCATCAGCCCGACAGCATATTATAGCAATCAGCCCCAGCATTTT CAISPTAYYSNQPQHF TRBJ1-5 - TRBV10-3 16 once
TGCGCCAGCAGTCCTAGCGGGGGTACCGGGGAGCTGTTTTTT CASSPSGGTGELFF TRBJ2-2 TRBD2 TRBV5-1 14 -
TGTGCCAGTGGAGGACTGGGTGGCACTGAAGCTTTCTTT CASGGLGGTEAFF TRBJ1-1 - TRBV3-1/TRBV3-2 13 -
TGCGCCAGCAGCCCGGGGGTCGCTAGCACAGATACGCAGTATTTT CASSPGVASTDTQYF TRBJ2-3 - TRBV5-1 15 -
TGTGCCAGCAGCCTAGCGGGGGGCCAAGAGACCCAGTACTTC CASSLAGGQETQYF TRBJ2-5 TRBD2 TRBV28 14 -
TGTGCCAGCAGCCAACGGTACAATGAGCAGTTCTTC CASSQRYNEQFF TRBJ2-1 - TRBV3-1/TRBV3-2 12 few
TGTGCCAGCAGCTTAGTGGCGGACTCCTACAATGAGCAGTTCTTC CASSLVADSYNEQFF TRBJ2-1 - TRBV7-2 15 -
TGTGCCAGCAGTGACCCTAGAGGTCGGGGCACCGGGGAGCTGTTTTTT CASSDPRGRGTGELFF TRBJ2-2 - TRBV6-1 16 -
TGTGCCACCAGTGAAACTGGCGGGAAAGGAGGTGAGCAGTTCTTC CATSETGGKGGEQFF TRBJ2-1 - TRBV24-1 15 few
TGTGCCAGCAGCTTGTATAGTGCTAACACTGAAGCTTTCTTT CASSLYSANTEAFF TRBJ1-1 - TRBV5-4 14 -
TGTGCCAGCAGTTACAGCTTCGAGCGGTTGGACTATGGCTACACCTTC CASSYSFERLDYGYTF TRBJ1-2 - TRBV6-5 16 -
TGTGCCAGCAGTGAAGGTAGCGGGAGCTACGAGCAGTACTTC CASSEGSGSYEQYF TRBJ2-7 TRBD2 TRBV6-1 14 once
TGTGCCAGCAGCAAAGTCCGGCTAGCGGGGGGTAGGAGCTCCTACGAGCAGTACTTC CASSKVRLAGGRSSYEQYF TRBJ2-7 - TRBV21-1 19 -
TGTGCCAGCTCACCAAAGGCGCCAGGGGGCAATCAGCCCCAGCATTTT CASSPKAPGGNQPQHF TRBJ1-5 - TRBV18 16 -
TGTGCCAGCAGCTCTGAGCGGGGGGGCTACAATGAGCAGTTCTTC CASSSERGGYNEQFF TRBJ2-1 TRBD2 TRBV7-6 15 few
TGTGCCAGCAGCCCTTGGGACAGAACCTACGAGCAGTACTTC CASSPWDRTYEQYF TRBJ2-7 TRBD1 TRBV7-2 14 -